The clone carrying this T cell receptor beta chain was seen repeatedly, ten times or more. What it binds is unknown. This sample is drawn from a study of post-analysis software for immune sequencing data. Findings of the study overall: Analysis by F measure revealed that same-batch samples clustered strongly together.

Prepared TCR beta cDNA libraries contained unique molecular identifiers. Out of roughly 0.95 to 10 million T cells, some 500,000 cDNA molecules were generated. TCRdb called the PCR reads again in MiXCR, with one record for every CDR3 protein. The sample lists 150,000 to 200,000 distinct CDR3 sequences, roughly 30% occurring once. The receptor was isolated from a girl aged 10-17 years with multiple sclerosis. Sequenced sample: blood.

CDR3 coding DNA: TGCGCCAGCAGCCGCCTTGGGGACAAGAGCTACGAGCAGTACTTC. Translation gives CASSRLGDKSYEQYF. The chain joins TRBV4-1 to TRBJ2-7; D perhaps matches TRBD1 (6 bases). This CDR3 is built from 15 residues. Per the germline V gene, CDR1 is MGHRA and CDR2 is YSYEKL. Trimming removed 4 bases at V and 3 bases at J, with 16 bases between.